This T cell receptor beta chain was observed in a study of T cells in Graves' hyperthyroidism and ophthalmopathy. V shed 6 bases and J 6 bases; nucleotides not matched to a gene: 7. The V gene's germline CDR1 is MNHEY and CDR2 SVGEGT. The CDR3 consists of 15 residues. From RNA transcripts, TCR beta CDR3 regions were amplified. First-round RT-PCR of the TCR CDR3 relied on the HTBI primer set. TCRdb processed the multiplex PCR reads anew with MiXCR; each CDR3 protein has one entry. The sample consists of about 740,000 distinct CDR3 sequences, 12% to 15% of them appearing once. This clonotype was seen many times. The antigen is unknown. The study's findings and limits: Separation of ophthalmopathy from stable hyperthyroidism was achieved by a 13 V-J model.

Hyperthyroidism was newly diagnosed in patients aged 18 to 65 (duration under 2 months). Together with thyroid ultrasound, orbital computed tomography, serum thyroxine and TRAb, clinical symptoms were used for diagnoses. Sequenced input: blood. The chain links TRBV6-2 or TRBV6-3 to TRBJ1-5; 11 bases are shared with TRBD1. The origin of this receptor is a woman younger than 30 with Graves' hyperthyroidism. CDR3 DNA: TGTGCCAGCAGCTCTGGGACAGGGGGTTTTCAGCCCCAGCATTTT. Amino acid sequence: CASSSGTGGFQPQHF.